A selection of T cell receptor beta chains follows, all from one sample in a study of T cell repertoires in cytomegalovirus infection. TCRdb passed the reads through MiXCR, listing each CDR3 protein once. The sample has roughly 630,000 distinct CDR3 sequences; 24% are singletons. The source material was CD8+ T cells from PBMCs. The receptors here all came from a human donor in good health (CMV status not recorded). Some clones in this sample may be carry-over from other donors' samples. CDR3s include the opening cysteine and the closing phenylalanine or tryptophan. The D gene is left open where the match is weak. Not all rows give a size; the values are once, few, many and, for expanded clones, a class.

TRBD1	TRBV7-9	TRBJ1-2	many	14	TGTGCCAGCAGCCCGCCGACAGGGAACTATGGCTACACCTTC	CASSPPTGNYGYTF
NA	TRBV7-9	TRBJ1-1	NA	16	TGTGCCAGCAGCTTAGGGAGAGTCCAATATGACACTGAAGCTTTCTTT	CASSLGRVQYDTEAFF
NA	TRBV19	TRBJ2-6	few	15	TGTGCCAGTAGTATATCAGGGTTCAGAGCCAACGTCCTGACTTTC	CASSISGFRANVLTF
NA	TRBV6-5	TRBJ2-1	NA	16	TGTGCCAGCAGTTGGGGACAAGCGAGACCCTACAATGAGCAGTTCTTC	CASSWGQARPYNEQFF
TRBD1	TRBV19	TRBJ1-1	NA	19	TGTGCCAGTAGTATTCGACACTTCCTCCGGGACAGGGGGGATACTGAAGCTTTCTTT	CASSIRHFLRDRGDTEAFF
NA	TRBV5-6	TRBJ2-2	NA	16	TGTGCCAGCAGCGAGACAGTAACTCATGGTACCGGGGAGCTGTTTTTT	CASSETVTHGTGELFF
TRBD2	TRBV5-6	TRBJ2-7	few	14	TGTGCCAGCAGCTTGGTTAGCGGGGGGTACGAGCAGTACTTC	CASSLVSGGYEQYF
TRBD2	TRBV6-6	TRBJ2-4	few	12	TGTGCCAGCAGTTACGATGGACTAGCAGCTTACTTC	CASSYDGLAAYF
NA	TRBV7-2	TRBJ2-3	many	14	TGTGCCAGCAGCTTAGGGGAGTTTTGGGATACGCAGTATTTT	CASSLGEFWDTQYF
NA	TRBV6-2/TRBV6-3	TRBJ2-2	NA	16	TGTGCCAGCAGCCTCCGCCAGCGCGCGAACACCGGGGAGCTGTTTTTT	CASSLRQRANTGELFF
TRBD2	TRBV12-3/TRBV12-4	TRBJ2-1	NA	17	TGTGCCAGCAGTTTAACCAGCGGGGCTACCGATGAGGATGAGCAGTTCTTC	CASSLTSGATDEDEQFF
NA	TRBV6-1	TRBJ2-7	NA	11	TGTGCCAGCAGTGAACGACCGGAGCAGTACTTC	CASSERPEQYF
NA	TRBV20-1	TRBJ2-2	few	14	TGCAGTGCAATAACGGACTATGACACCGGGGAGCTGTTTTTT	CSAITDYDTGELFF
NA	TRBV29-1	TRBJ1-1	NA	14	TGCAGCGTTGACACGTCGCGGATGAACACTGAAGCTTTCTTT	CSVDTSRMNTEAFF
NA	TRBV7-2	TRBJ2-1	few	15	TGTGCCAGCAGCTTAATAGGGGGGGGGGGCAATGAGCAGTTCTTC	CASSLIGGGGNEQFF
NA	TRBV25-1	TRBJ1-1	NA	12	TGTGCCAGCCGGGGCAGAGGAACTGAAGCTTTCTTT	CASRGRGTEAFF
TRBD1	TRBV19	TRBJ1-1	many	14	TGTGCCAGTAGTATCAGTCGGACAGGGTATGAAGCTTTCTTT	CASSISRTGYEAFF
NA	TRBV19	TRBJ1-6	NA	17	TGTGCCAGTAGTCCTGCGGCGGACGAAGTGGTGAATTCACCCCTCCACTTT	CASSPAADEVVNSPLHF
TRBD1	TRBV4-1	TRBJ2-2	many	16	TGCGCCAGCAGCCAAGACGGACAGGGCAACACCGGGGAGCTGTTTTTT	CASSQDGQGNTGELFF
TRBD2	TRBV11-2	TRBJ2-3	once	15	TGTGCCAGCAGCTTAAGATCGGGGGGGCGGGATACGCAGTATTTT	CASSLRSGGRDTQYF
NA	TRBV12-5	TRBJ1-4	few	12	TGTGCTAGTGGTTTTACTAATGAAAAACTGTTTTTT	CASGFTNEKLFF
NA	TRBV5-1	TRBJ2-5	few	16	TGCGCCAGCAGCTCGGACAGACACAACCCCCAAGAGACCCAGTACTTC	CASSSDRHNPQETQYF
TRBD1	TRBV4-1	TRBJ1-1	NA	13	TGCGCCAGCAGCCAAGAAGGGGGCCGAGGAGCTTTCTTT	CASSQEGGRGAFF
NA	TRBV7-6	TRBJ1-4	NA	16	TGTGCCAGCAGCCGCACCGCGGGGATTACTAATGAAAAACTGTTTTTT	CASSRTAGITNEKLFF
NA	TRBV5-6	TRBJ1-5	few	15	TGTGCCAGCAGCTTGGCCTACGGCAGCAATCAGCCCCAGCATTTT	CASSLAYGSNQPQHF
NA	TRBV5-4	TRBJ2-2	NA	17	TGTGCCAGCAGCTTGGCCGACAGGCGGATAGGGACCGGGGAGCTGTTTTTT	CASSLADRRIGTGELFF
NA	TRBV2	TRBJ2-1	NA	12	TGTGCCAGCATGGGTAGATACAATGAGCAGTTCTTC	CASMGRYNEQFF
NA	TRBV7-2	TRBJ1-2	many	15	TGTGCCACCTATAGACTGGACAGTTATAACTATGGCTACACCTTC	CATYRLDSYNYGYTF
NA	TRBV5-4	TRBJ2-7	once	16	TGTGCCAGCAGCTTGCGGGAAGGGTTCATTTCCTACGAGCAGTACTTC	CASSLREGFISYEQYF
TRBD2	TRBV6-5	TRBJ2-3	few	17	TGTGCCAGCAGACCCCTAATAGAGACAGGCGGGGGGGATACGCAGTATTTT	CASRPLIETGGGDTQYF
TRBD1	TRBV7-2	TRBJ2-7	many	16	TGTGCCAGCAGCTTAGGACAGGGGATAAGGCCCTACGAGCAGTACTTC	CASSLGQGIRPYEQYF
NA	TRBV6-5	TRBJ2-1	NA	17	TGTGCCAGCAGTTACTCGACGCTCGGTCTCCGTTCCAATGAGCAGTTCTTC	CASSYSTLGLRSNEQFF